This T cell receptor beta chain was sequenced during a study of T-cell reconstitution after alpha-beta-depleted transplantation in children. Unique molecular identifiers were incorporated when the TCRbeta library was constructed. MiXCR, run by TCRdb on the PCR reads, gives a single entry per CDR3 protein. The sample yields about 980,000 distinct CDR3 sequences, less than 30% seen once. Regarding the study as a whole: Certain patients had high TCRbeta diversity at day 60, and it came from recipient T cells and thymic progenitors that survived. Approximately two months post-transplant, alpha-beta T cells reportedly originated from several hundred expanded graft clones. At one year after transplant, newly produced T cells mostly accounted for T-cell counts and diversity.

With regard to this clonotype: Antigen unknown.

The V and J ends lost 6 bases and 6 bases, in that order; junction bases with no gene match: 12. This CDR3 region has 16 residues. Per the germline V gene, CDR1 is SGHAT and CDR2 is FQNNGV. This clonotype was sampled from a boy under three years old who had a stem cell transplant for SCID, so the T cells may come from the graft donor. This material consisted of PBMCs, mostly from graft donor cells, taken 360 days after TCRalphabeta/CD19-depleted stem cell transplant. This sequence joins TRBV11-2 and TRBJ2-1, with 9 bases identical to TRBD2. Here the CDR3 DNA reads TGTGCCAGCAGATCCCTAAAAGCGGGGGGCCCCAATGAGCAGTTCTTC. Its translation: CASRSLKAGGPNEQFF.